This TCR beta chain was retrieved from a study of T cells of healthy individuals. A few counts support this clonotype. The V and J ends lost 2 bases and 2 bases respectively, with 4 bases between them. This CDR3 region has 14 residues. Germline lookup yields CDR1 MNHEY and CDR2 SVGAGI. In TCRdb, the 5' RACE reads were re-called with MiXCR into one record per CDR3 protein. The data hold some 100,000 distinct CDR3 sequences, with 17% observed a single time. The sequence was obtained from a human donor in good health. J is TRBJ1-6 and V is TRBV6-5; D not resolved. The chain's CDR3 is CASSYGPYNSPLHF. The CDR3 nucleotides read TGTGCCAGCAGTTACGGTCCCTATAATTCACCCCTCCACTTT.